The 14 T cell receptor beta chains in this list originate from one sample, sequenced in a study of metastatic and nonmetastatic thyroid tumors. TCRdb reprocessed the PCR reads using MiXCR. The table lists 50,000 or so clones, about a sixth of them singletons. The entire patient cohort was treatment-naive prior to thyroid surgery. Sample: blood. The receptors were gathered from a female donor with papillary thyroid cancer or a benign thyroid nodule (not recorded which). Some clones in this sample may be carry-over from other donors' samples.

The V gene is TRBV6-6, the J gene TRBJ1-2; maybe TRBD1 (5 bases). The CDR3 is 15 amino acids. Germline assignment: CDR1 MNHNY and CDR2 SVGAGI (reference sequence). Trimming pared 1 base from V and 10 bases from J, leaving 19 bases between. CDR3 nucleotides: TGTGCCAGCAGTTACTTTGACCCGGGGGAGAGTGTCTACACCTTC. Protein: CASSYFDPGESVYTF.

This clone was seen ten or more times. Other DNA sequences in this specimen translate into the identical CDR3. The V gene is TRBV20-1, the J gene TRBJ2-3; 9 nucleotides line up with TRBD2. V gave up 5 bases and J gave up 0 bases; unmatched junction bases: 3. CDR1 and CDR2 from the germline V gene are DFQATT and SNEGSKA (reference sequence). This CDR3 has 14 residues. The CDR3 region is CSAVSGGSTDTQYF. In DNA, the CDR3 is TGCAGTGCTGTTAGCGGGGGAAGCACAGATACGCAGTATTTT.

CDR3 bases: TGTGCCAGCAGTTACTCATCCTGGGGGGAATACGAGCAGTACTTC. Translation: CASSYSSWGEYEQYF. The chain combines TRBV6-5 with TRBJ2-7; a weak D match, TRBD2 (6 bases). The CDR3 extends over 15 amino acids. Trimming removed 0 bases at V and 4 bases at J, with 13 bases between. Per germline, CDR1 MNHEY and CDR2 SVGAGI.

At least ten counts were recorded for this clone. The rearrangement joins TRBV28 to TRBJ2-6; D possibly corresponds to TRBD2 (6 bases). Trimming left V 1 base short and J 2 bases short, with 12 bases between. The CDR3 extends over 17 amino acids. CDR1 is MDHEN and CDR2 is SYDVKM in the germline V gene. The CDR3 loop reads CASSLLEGVAGANVLTF. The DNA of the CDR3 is TGTGCCAGCAGTTTATTGGAGGGCGTCGCTGGGGCCAACGTCCTGACTTTC.

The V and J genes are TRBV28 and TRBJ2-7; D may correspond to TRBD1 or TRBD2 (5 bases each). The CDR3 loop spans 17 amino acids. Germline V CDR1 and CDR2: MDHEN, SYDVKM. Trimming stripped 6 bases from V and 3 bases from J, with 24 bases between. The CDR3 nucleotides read TGTGCCAGCAGATATCACGATGGGACCCTAGTAAGCTACGAGCAGTACTTC. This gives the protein CASRYHDGTLVSYEQYF. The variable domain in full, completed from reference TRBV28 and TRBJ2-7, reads DVKVTQSSRYLVKRTGEKVFLECVQDMDHENMFWYRQDPGLGLRLIYFSYDVKMKEKGDIPEGYSVSREKKERFSLILESASTNQTSMYLCASRYHDGTLVSYEQYFGPGTRLTVT.

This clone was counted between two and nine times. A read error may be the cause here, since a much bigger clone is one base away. The CDR3 is CSVAGTWSSGYTF. The DNA of the CDR3 is TGCAGCGTTGCGGGGACCTGGTCGTCTGGCTACACCTTC. The chain links TRBV29-1 to TRBJ1-2, with D perhaps matching TRBD1 (5 bases). Trimming took 4 bases from V and 7 from J, leaving 16 bases between them. This CDR3 region has 13 residues. Germline values: CDR1 SQVTM, CDR2 ANQGSEA.

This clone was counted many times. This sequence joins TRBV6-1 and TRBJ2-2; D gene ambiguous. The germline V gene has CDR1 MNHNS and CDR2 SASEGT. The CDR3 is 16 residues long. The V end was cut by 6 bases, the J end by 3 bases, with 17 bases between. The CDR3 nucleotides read TGTGCCAGCAGAGAAATACAGAGCTTAGACACCGGGGAGCTGTTTTTT. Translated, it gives CASREIQSLDTGELFF.

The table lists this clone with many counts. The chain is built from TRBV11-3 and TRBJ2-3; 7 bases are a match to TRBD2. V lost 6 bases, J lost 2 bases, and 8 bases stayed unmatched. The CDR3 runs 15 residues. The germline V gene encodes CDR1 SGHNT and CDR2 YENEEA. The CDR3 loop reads CASSSGGGNTDTQYF. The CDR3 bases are TGTGCCAGCAGTTCTGGCGGGGGTAACACAGATACGCAGTATTTT.

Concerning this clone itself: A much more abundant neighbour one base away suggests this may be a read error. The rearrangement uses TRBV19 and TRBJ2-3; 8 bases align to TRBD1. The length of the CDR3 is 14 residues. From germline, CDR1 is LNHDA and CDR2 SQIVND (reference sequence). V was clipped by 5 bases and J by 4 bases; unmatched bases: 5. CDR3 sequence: CASSGTGPADTQYF. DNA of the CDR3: TGTGCCAGTAGTGGGACAGGCCCAGCAGATACGCAGTATTTT. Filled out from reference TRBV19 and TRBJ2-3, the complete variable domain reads DGGITQSPKYLFRKEGQNVTLSCEQNLNHDAMYWYRQDPGQGLRLIYYSQIVNDFQKGDIAEGYSVSREKKESFPLTVTSAQKNPTAFYLCASSGTGPADTQYFGPGTRLTVL.

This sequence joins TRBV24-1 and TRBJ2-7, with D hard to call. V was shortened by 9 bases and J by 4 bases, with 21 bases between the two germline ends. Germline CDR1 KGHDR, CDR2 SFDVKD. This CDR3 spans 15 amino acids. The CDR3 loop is CATHLPGLLSYEQYF. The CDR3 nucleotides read TGTGCCACCCACTTACCCGGGCTTTTGTCTTACGAGCAGTACTTC.

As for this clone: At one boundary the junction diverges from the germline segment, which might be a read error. In DNA form, the CDR3 reads TGCGCCAGCAGCTTGTGGGACACAGGCTCATCTGGGGACAACGTCCTGACTTTC. The encoded protein is CASSLWDTGSSGDNVLTF. The chain links TRBV5-1 to TRBJ2-6; a possible D gene is TRBD1 (6 bases). Germline CDR1 SGHRS, CDR2 YFSETQ. The CDR3 totals 18 residues.

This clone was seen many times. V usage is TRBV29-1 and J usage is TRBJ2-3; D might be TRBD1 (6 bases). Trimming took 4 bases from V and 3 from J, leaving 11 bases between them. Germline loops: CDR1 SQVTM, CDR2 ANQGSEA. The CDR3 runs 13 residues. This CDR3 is CSVVRGPTDTQYF. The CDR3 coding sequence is TGCAGCGTTGTCAGGGGACCGACAGATACGCAGTATTTT.

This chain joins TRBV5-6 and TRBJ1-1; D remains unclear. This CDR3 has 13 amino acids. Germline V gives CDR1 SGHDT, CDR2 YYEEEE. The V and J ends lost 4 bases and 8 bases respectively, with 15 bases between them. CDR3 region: CASSPPLGREAFF. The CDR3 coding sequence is TGTGCCAGCAGCCCCCCCTTGGGAAGAGAAGCTTTCTTT.

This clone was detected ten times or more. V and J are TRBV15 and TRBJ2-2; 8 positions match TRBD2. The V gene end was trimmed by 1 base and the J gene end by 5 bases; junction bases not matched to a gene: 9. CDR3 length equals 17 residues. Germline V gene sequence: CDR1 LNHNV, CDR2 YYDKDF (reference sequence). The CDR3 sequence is CATSRVPGGPKTGELFF. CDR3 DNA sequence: TGTGCCACCAGCAGAGTTCCGGGAGGGCCTAAAACCGGGGAGCTGTTTTTT.